The 19 T cell receptor beta chains given below trace back to one sample, sequenced in a study of T cells in Graves' hyperthyroidism and ophthalmopathy. Amplification targeted TCR beta CDR3 regions from RNA transcripts. A first-round RT-PCR of the TCR CDR3 used the HTBI primer set. TCRdb analysed the multiplex PCR reads with MiXCR anew, one entry per CDR3 protein. The sample has fewer than 650,000 distinct CDR3 sequences, about 15% seen once. Material: blood. These receptors were collected from a middle-aged woman with Graves' ophthalmopathy.

This clonotype was seen repeatedly, ten times or more. The chain links TRBV28 to TRBJ1-2, with 7 bases aligning to TRBD1. CDR1 is MDHEN, CDR2 SYDVKM, per germline. V gave up 2 bases and J gave up 7 bases; unmatched junction bases: 7. The CDR3 totals 14 residues. In DNA, the CDR3 is TGTGCCAGCAGTTTACTCCAGGGGGGGAGTGGCTACACCTTC. Protein: CASSLLQGGSGYTF.

This clonotype was counted many times. The rearrangement joins TRBV6-2 or TRBV6-3 to TRBJ1-1; D is undetermined. The CDR3 length is 14 residues. Trimming took off 5 bases at V and 4 bases at J, with 14 bases between the two ends. Germline CDR1 is MNHEY and CDR2 is SVGEGT. The CDR3 nucleotides are TGTGCCAGCAGTCTCCCCTTCCGTACCACTGAAGCTTTCTTT. Encoded protein: CASSLPFRTTEAFF.

The chain recombines TRBV24-1 with TRBJ2-3, with 7 bases aligning to TRBD2. Germline loops: CDR1 KGHDR, CDR2 SFDVKD. The CDR3 runs 15 residues. Trimming at V came to 4 bases and at J to 0 bases, leaving 3 bases not matched to a gene. The CDR3 here is CATSDQRDSTDTQYF. The CDR3 coding sequence is TGTGCCACCAGTGACCAGCGGGATAGCACAGATACGCAGTATTTT.

The chain recombines TRBV9 with TRBJ1-4; D gene ambiguous. Germline V gene data show CDR1 as SGDLS and CDR2 as YYNGEE. The CDR3 consists of 13 residues. Between the trimmed V and J ends, which lost 0 bases and 7 bases, there was a span of 7 bases. CDR3 in amino acids: CASSVGRGEKLFF. For the CDR3, the DNA is TGTGCCAGCAGCGTAGGTCGGGGTGAAAAACTGTTTTTT.

The chain employs TRBV20-1 and TRBJ2-1; TRBD2 matches 14 bases. The CDR3 length is 18 residues. V lost 3 bases, J lost 1 base, and 8 bases stayed unmatched. Germline V gene lookup returns CDR1 DFQATT and CDR2 SNEGSKA (reference sequence). The CDR3: CSASYPGLAGESYNEQFF. As DNA, the CDR3 is TGCAGTGCTAGTTATCCGGGACTAGCGGGAGAGTCCTACAATGAGCAGTTCTTC.

This clonotype has a count of ten or more. The V call is TRBV4-1, the J call TRBJ1-2, with D possibly TRBD1 on 6 matching bases. Between the trimmed V and J ends, which lost 4 bases and 6 bases, there was a span of 15 bases. The CDR3 is 14 residues long. Germline CDR1 and CDR2: MGHRA and YSYEKL. Here the CDR3 DNA reads TGCGCCAGCAGCCGAGAAGGGGGAGGGGATGGCTACACCTTC. Protein sequence: CASSREGGGDGYTF.

This clonotype occurred many times. The V and J genes are TRBV10-2 and TRBJ1-1; D ambiguous. Germline CDR1 and CDR2: WSHSY and SAAADI. Between the trimmed V and J ends, which lost 3 bases and 0 bases, there was a span of 8 bases. The CDR3 covers 14 residues. CDR3 coding DNA: TGCGCCAGCAGTGATGGACTACTGAACACTGAAGCTTTCTTT. It is translated as CASSDGLLNTEAFF.

The chain combines TRBV19 with TRBJ2-7; TRBD1 matches at 7 bases. V lost 5 bases, J lost 4 bases, and 8 bases stayed unmatched. Looked up from germline, CDR1 is LNHDA and CDR2 is SQIVND (reference sequence). This CDR3 is 14 amino acids long. CDR3 amino acids: CASSRQGELYEQYF. DNA of the CDR3: TGTGCCAGTAGTCGGCAGGGGGAATTATACGAGCAGTACTTC. The entire variable domain, with the rest obtained from reference TRBV19 and TRBJ2-7, is as follows: DGGITQSPKYLFRKEGQNVTLSCEQNLNHDAMYWYRQDPGQGLRLIYYSQIVNDFQKGDIAEGYSVSREKKESFPLTVTSAQKNPTAFYLCASSRQGELYEQYFGPGTRLTVT.

This clonotype was seen at least ten times. The rearrangement links TRBV20-1 to TRBJ1-2; no clear D. The CDR3 is 13 residues long. V shed 5 bases and J shed 4 bases, with 14 bases lying between them. Looked up from germline, CDR1 is DFQATT and CDR2 is SNEGSKA (reference sequence). CDR3 region: CSAPTRESYGYTF. CDR3 nucleotide sequence: TGCAGTGCTCCCACGAGGGAGTCCTATGGCTACACCTTC.

This clonotype was recorded many times. This chain joins TRBV15 and TRBJ2-5; 8 nucleotides line up with TRBD1. V was pared by 0 bases and J by 1 base, with 7 bases of the junction left unmatched. The CDR3 is 17 residues long. CDR1 and CDR2 from the germline V gene are LNHNV and YYDKDF (reference sequence). The CDR3: CATSRDLGQGPQETQYF. CDR3 nucleotides: TGTGCCACCAGCAGAGATCTAGGACAGGGCCCCCAAGAGACCCAGTACTTC.

This clonotype has a count of ten or more. The junction shows a germline mismatch at one end, possibly a read error. The J gene is TRBJ2-5, the V gene TRBV7-7, with 11 bases lining up with TRBD2. The CDR3 length is 16 residues. From germline, CDR1 is SSHAT and CDR2 FNYEAQ (reference sequence). The CDR3 sequence: CASSARLAGSQETQYF. The DNA of the CDR3 is TGTGCTAGCAGCGCCCGACTAGCGGGATCCCAAGAGACCCAGTACTTC.

This clonotype was observed at least ten times. The chain uses TRBV6-1 and TRBJ1-3, with 7 positions matching TRBD1. The CDR3 loop spans 15 amino acids. The junction had 5 bases not matched to a gene; V was cut back by 6 bases and J by 0 bases. The germline V gene has CDR1 MNHNS and CDR2 SASEGT. Written as DNA, the CDR3 is TGTGCCAGCAGACAGACAGGGACCTCTGGAAACACCATATATTTT. This codes for CASRQTGTSGNTIYF.

This clonotype was seen more than once but under ten times. The chain carries TRBV5-1 and TRBJ1-2, with D unresolved. The CDR3 consists of 13 residues. Looked up from germline, CDR1 is SGHRS and CDR2 is YFSETQ. The V end was cut by 0 bases, the J end by 7 bases, with 10 bases between. The CDR3 sequence: CASSLEEWGGYTF. The CDR3 bases are TGCGCCAGCAGCTTGGAAGAATGGGGTGGCTACACCTTC.

By sample share, this clonotype is medium-sized (0.01 to 0.1%). The chain carries TRBV28 and TRBJ2-7; a possible D gene is TRBD2 (6 bases). The CDR3 sequence is 15 residues long. The germline V and J ends were trimmed by 2 bases and 2 bases, with 13 bases remaining between them. Germline V CDR1 and CDR2: MDHEN, SYDVKM. The CDR3 is CASSLDIRLAYEQYF. CDR3 in DNA: TGTGCCAGCAGTTTAGATATCAGACTAGCCTACGAGCAGTACTTC.

The chain links TRBV20-1 to TRBJ2-3; D is possibly TRBD2 (6 bases). Germline V gene sequence: CDR1 DFQATT, CDR2 SNEGSKA (reference sequence). This CDR3 is built from 16 residues. Trimming removed 0 bases at V and 1 base at J, with 14 bases between. The chain's CDR3 is CSARDETGVGTDTQYF. The CDR3 DNA reads as TGCAGTGCTAGAGATGAAACGGGAGTGGGCACAGATACGCAGTATTTT.

The chain has TRBV19 and TRBJ1-1; 9 bases align to TRBD1. V lost 7 bases, J lost 1 base, and 7 bases stayed unmatched. This CDR3 comprises 15 residues. Germline V lookup: CDR1 LNHDA, CDR2 SQIVND (reference sequence). The CDR3, as DNA: TGTGCCAGTACCGGGACAGGGTTTTGGAACACTGAAGCTTTCTTT. Translated: CASTGTGFWNTEAFF.

This clonotype was counted ten times or more. CDR3 in amino acids: CASSLGTSRVEQYF. The CDR3 region has the DNA TGTGCCAGCAGTCTCGGGACTAGTCGGGTCGAGCAGTACTTC. J is TRBJ2-7 and V is TRBV12-3 or TRBV12-4, with TRBD2 matching over 8 bases. The CDR3 loop spans 14 amino acids. J was trimmed by 6 bases and V by 5 bases; bases with no gene match: 9.

This clonotype was observed a few times. This chain joins TRBV2 and TRBJ2-7; either TRBD1 or TRBD2 may supply D (5 bases each). The V gene's germline CDR1 is SNHLY and CDR2 FYNNEI. The CDR3 contains 14 residues. The V and J ends lost 3 bases and 5 bases respectively, with 14 bases between them. The CDR3 here is CASSEGRTLHEQYF. For the CDR3, the DNA is TGTGCCAGCAGTGAGGGGCGGACTCTACACGAGCAGTACTTC. The full variable domain, completed using reference TRBV2 and TRBJ2-7, is EPEVTQTPSHQVTQMGQEVILRCVPISNHLYFYWYRQILGQKVEFLVSFYNNEISEKSEIFDDQFSVERPDGSNFTLKIRSTKLEDSAMYFCASSEGRTLHEQYFGPGTRLTVT.

This clonotype has at least ten counts. This rearrangement joins TRBV7-8 to TRBJ1-1; possible D gene TRBD1, 5 bases. Trimming left V 1 base short and J 5 bases short, with 11 bases between. The CDR3 is 14 amino acids. CDR1 is SGHVS, CDR2 FQNEAQ, per germline. The CDR3 bases are TGTGCCAGCAGCTTAGATAGGGGTCTAACTGAAGCTTTCTTT. It codes for CASSLDRGLTEAFF.